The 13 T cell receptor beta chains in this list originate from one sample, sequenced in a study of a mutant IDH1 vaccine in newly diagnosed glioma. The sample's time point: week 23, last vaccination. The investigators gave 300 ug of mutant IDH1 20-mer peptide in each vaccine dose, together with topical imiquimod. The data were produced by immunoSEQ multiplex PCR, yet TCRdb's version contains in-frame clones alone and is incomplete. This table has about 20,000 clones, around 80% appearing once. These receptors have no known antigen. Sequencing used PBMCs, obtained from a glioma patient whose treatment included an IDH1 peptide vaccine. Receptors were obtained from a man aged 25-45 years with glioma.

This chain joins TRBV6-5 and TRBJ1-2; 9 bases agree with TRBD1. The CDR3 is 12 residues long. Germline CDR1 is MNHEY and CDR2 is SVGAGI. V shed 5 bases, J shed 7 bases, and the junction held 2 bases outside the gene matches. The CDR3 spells CASSTGGPGYTF. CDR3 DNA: TGTGCCAGCAGTACAGGGGGCCCTGGCTACACCTTC.

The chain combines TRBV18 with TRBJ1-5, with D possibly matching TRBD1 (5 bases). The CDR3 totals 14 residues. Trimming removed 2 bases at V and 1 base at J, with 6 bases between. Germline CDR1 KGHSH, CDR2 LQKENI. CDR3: CASSPGASNQPQHF. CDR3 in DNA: TGTGCCAGCTCACCAGGGGCGAGCAATCAGCCCCAGCATTTT.

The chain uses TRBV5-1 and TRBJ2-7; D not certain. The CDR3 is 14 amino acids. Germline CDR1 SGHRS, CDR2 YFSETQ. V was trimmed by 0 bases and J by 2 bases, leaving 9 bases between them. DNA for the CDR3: TGCGCCAGCAGCTTGGACGGTGTACCCTACGAGCAGTACTTC. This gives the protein CASSLDGVPYEQYF.

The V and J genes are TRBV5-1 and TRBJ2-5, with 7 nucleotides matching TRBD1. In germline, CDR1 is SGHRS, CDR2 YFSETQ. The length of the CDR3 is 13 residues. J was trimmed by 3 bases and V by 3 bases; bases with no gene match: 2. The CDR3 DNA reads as TGCGCCAGCAGCTACAGGGGTGAAGAGACCCAGTACTTC. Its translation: CASSYRGEETQYF.

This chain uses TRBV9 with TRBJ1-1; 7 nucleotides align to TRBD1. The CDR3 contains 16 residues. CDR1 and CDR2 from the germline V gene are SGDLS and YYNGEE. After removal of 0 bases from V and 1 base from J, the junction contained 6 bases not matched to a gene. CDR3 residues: CASSVGRDSSNTEAFF. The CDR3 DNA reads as TGTGCCAGCAGCGTAGGAAGGGACAGTTCGAACACTGAAGCTTTCTTT. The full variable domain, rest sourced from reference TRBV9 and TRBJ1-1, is DSGVTQTPKHLITATGQRVTLRCSPRSGDLSVYWYQQSLDQGLQFLIQYYNGEERAKGNILERFSAQQFPDLHSELNLSSLELGDSALYFCASSVGRDSSNTEAFFGQGTRLTVV.

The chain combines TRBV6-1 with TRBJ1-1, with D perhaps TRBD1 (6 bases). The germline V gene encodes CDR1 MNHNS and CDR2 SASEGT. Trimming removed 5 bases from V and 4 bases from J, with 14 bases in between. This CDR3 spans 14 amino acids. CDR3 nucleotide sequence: TGTGCCAGCAGTTTGACAGGCTGGGTCACTGAAGCTTTCTTT. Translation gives CASSLTGWVTEAFF.

The CDR3 DNA reads TGTGCCAGCAGGCCTAGCTGGCGCGGCCCTAGCACAGATACGCAGTATTTT. Protein: CASRPSWRGPSTDTQYF. The V gene is TRBV7-9, the J gene TRBJ2-3, with D possibly TRBD2 on 5 matching bases. V dropped 6 bases and J dropped 0 bases, with 19 bases sitting between them. The CDR3 is 17 residues long. Germline values: CDR1 SEHNR, CDR2 FQNEAQ (reference sequence).

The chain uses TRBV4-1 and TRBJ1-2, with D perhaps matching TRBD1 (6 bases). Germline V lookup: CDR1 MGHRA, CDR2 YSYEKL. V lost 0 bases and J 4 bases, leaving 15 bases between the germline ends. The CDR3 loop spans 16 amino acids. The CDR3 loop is CASSQDVLGGLYGYTF. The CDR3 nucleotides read TGCGCCAGCAGCCAAGATGTTCTGGGGGGGCTCTATGGCTACACCTTC.

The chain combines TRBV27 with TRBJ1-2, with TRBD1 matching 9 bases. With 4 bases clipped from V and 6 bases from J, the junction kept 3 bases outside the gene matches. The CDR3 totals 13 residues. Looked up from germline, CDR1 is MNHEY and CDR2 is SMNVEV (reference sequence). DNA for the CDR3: TGTGCCAGCAGTTGGACAGGGGAGGATGGCTACACCTTC. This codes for CASSWTGEDGYTF.

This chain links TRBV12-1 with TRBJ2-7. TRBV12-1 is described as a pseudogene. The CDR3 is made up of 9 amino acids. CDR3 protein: CASSPGGGF. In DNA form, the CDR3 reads TGTGCCAGCAGCCCTGGAGGGGGCTTC.

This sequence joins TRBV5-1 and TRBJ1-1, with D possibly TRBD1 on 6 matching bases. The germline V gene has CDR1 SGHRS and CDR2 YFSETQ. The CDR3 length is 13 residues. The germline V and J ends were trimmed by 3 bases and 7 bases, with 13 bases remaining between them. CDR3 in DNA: TGCGCCAGCAGCTCACAGGGACCCCTTGAAGCTTTCTTT. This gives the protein CASSSQGPLEAFF.

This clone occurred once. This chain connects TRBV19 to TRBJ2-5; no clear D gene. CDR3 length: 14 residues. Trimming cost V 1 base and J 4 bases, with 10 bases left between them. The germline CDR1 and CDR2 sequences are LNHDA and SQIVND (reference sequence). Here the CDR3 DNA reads TGTGCCAGTAGTATAGGGGATAGCTTAGAGACCCAGTACTTC. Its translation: CASSIGDSLETQYF.

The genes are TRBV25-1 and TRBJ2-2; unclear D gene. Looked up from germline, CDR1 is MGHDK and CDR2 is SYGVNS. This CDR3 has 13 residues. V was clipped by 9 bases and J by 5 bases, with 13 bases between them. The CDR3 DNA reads TGTGCCAGTGAGGCGGCAGGAACCGGGGAGCTGTTTTTT. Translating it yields CASEAAGTGELFF.